Following are 5 T cell receptor beta chains from one sample sequenced in a study of human T cells and chemical hapten exposure. Time point denoted: patch test 1, 2 weeks after DPC sensitization. Noted treatment: therapeutic diphenylcyclopropenone sensitization with weekly scalp DPC. TCRdb re-called the RACE reads through MiXCR, storing one row per CDR3 protein. The data contain under 150,000 distinct CDR3 sequences, about 12% of them singletons. Sequenced material: whole blood, taken in connection with sensitization to the hapten diphenylcyclopropenone (DPC). Receptors were obtained from a woman aged 45-65 years with alopecia areata. Some clones in this sample may be carry-over from other donors' samples.

The chain is built from TRBV19 and TRBJ2-1; 8 bases agree with TRBD1. This CDR3 spans 13 amino acids. The germline V gene has CDR1 LNHDA and CDR2 SQIVND (reference sequence). The V gene end was trimmed by 7 bases and the J gene end by 6 bases; junction bases not matched to a gene: 5. CDR3 loop: CASTTTGGNEQFF. The CDR3, as DNA: TGTGCCAGTACTACCACAGGGGGCAATGAGCAGTTCTTC. Variable domain in full (rest from reference TRBV19 and TRBJ2-1): DGGITQSPKYLFRKEGQNVTLSCEQNLNHDAMYWYRQDPGQGLRLIYYSQIVNDFQKGDIAEGYSVSREKKESFPLTVTSAQKNPTAFYLCASTTTGGNEQFFGPGTRLTVL.

Only a few counts were recorded for this clonotype. The chain joins TRBV20-1 to TRBJ2-5, with D perhaps being TRBD1 or TRBD2 (5 bases each). This CDR3 contains 14 residues. Trimming stripped 3 bases from V and 4 bases from J, with 15 bases between. Looked up from germline, CDR1 is DFQATT and CDR2 is SNEGSKA (reference sequence). The CDR3, as DNA: TGCAGTGCTAGTCGTCCAGGGAGTATAGAGACCCAGTACTTC. Residues: CSASRPGSIETQYF.

In this sample, this clonotype turned up a few times. V and J are TRBV5-1 and TRBJ1-4, with D perhaps TRBD1 (5 bases). This CDR3 region has 17 residues. V dropped 4 bases and J dropped 10 bases, with 26 bases sitting between them. The germline CDR1 and CDR2 sequences are SGHRS and YFSETQ. The CDR3 here is CASSTRAGAGLWSKLFF. The CDR3 DNA follows: TGCGCCAGCAGCACAAGGGCTGGGGCTGGATTATGGTCAAAACTGTTTTTT.

The rearrangement links TRBV28 to TRBJ2-5; D remains ambiguous. V gave up 5 bases and J gave up 2 bases, with 9 bases separating them. Looked up from germline, CDR1 is MDHEN and CDR2 is SYDVKM. The CDR3 has 13 amino acids. The CDR3 loop reads CASSHLLQETQYF. As DNA, the CDR3 is TGTGCCAGCAGTCACTTGCTACAAGAGACCCAGTACTTC.

This sequence joins TRBV7-2 and TRBJ2-3; 8 bases agree with TRBD2. The V and J ends lost 5 bases and 2 bases, in that order; junction bases with no gene match: 6. Germline CDR1 is SGHTA and CDR2 is FQGNSA. The CDR3 length is 15 residues. The CDR3 sequence: CASSLRGADTDTQYF. As DNA, the CDR3 is TGTGCCAGCAGCCTGCGGGGGGCCGACACAGATACGCAGTATTTT.